The 22 T cell receptor beta chains presented below share a single source sample, sequenced in a study of blood T cell repertoires in COVID-19. Sequencing used immunoSEQ multiplex PCR; TCRdb keeps in-frame clones, though not all of them. The sample lists 60,000 to 85,000 clones; 70% to 90% were seen once. The sequencing input was peripheral blood. The receptors derive from an elderly woman with active or convalescent COVID-19.

The chain has TRBV5-1 and TRBJ2-1; 8 bases match TRBD2. CDR1 is SGHRS, CDR2 YFSETQ, per germline. V lost 4 bases and J lost 0; bases outside the gene matches: 6. CDR3 length: 16 amino acids. The CDR3 DNA is TGCGCCAGCAGCGTTAGCGGGGCAAGCTCCTACAATGAGCAGTTCTTC. As protein: CASSVSGASSYNEQFF.

This chain uses TRBV19 with TRBJ1-1; 7 positions agree with TRBD1. The V and J ends lost 1 base and 1 base, in that order; junction bases with no gene match: 3. Germline CDR1 is LNHDA and CDR2 is SQIVND (reference sequence). This CDR3 has 15 residues. The CDR3 is CASSIAGTENTEAFF. CDR3 DNA sequence: TGTGCCAGTAGTATAGCCGGGACAGAGAACACTGAAGCTTTCTTT. Looking up the rest from reference TRBV19 and TRBJ1-1 gives the full variable domain: DGGITQSPKYLFRKEGQNVTLSCEQNLNHDAMYWYRQDPGQGLRLIYYSQIVNDFQKGDIAEGYSVSREKKESFPLTVTSAQKNPTAFYLCASSIAGTENTEAFFGQGTRLTVV.

The chain couples TRBV5-4 to TRBJ1-1, with D uncertain. CDR1 and CDR2 from the germline V gene are SGHNT and YYREEE (reference sequence). V was cut by 0 bases and J by 1 base, with 4 bases left in between. The CDR3 has 13 residues. The CDR3 is CASSLEQNTEAFF. DNA of the CDR3: TGTGCCAGCAGCTTGGAACAGAACACTGAAGCTTTCTTT.

V gene TRBV19 combines with J gene TRBJ2-3, with TRBD1 matching 7 bases. Per the germline V gene, CDR1 is LNHDA and CDR2 is SQIVND (reference sequence). V trimming: 3 bases; J trimming: 1 base; junction bases outside the gene matches: 4. The CDR3 length is 15 residues. The CDR3: CASSMVQGGTDTQYF. The DNA for the CDR3 is TGTGCCAGTAGTATGGTTCAGGGGGGCACAGATACGCAGTATTTT. The full variable domain, rest sourced from reference TRBV19 and TRBJ2-3, is DGGITQSPKYLFRKEGQNVTLSCEQNLNHDAMYWYRQDPGQGLRLIYYSQIVNDFQKGDIAEGYSVSREKKESFPLTVTSAQKNPTAFYLCASSMVQGGTDTQYFGPGTRLTVL.

The chain carries TRBV4-1 and TRBJ2-1; 10 nucleotides match TRBD2. Looked up from germline, CDR1 is MGHRA and CDR2 is YSYEKL. CDR3 length: 15 residues. Trimming removed 8 bases from V and 10 bases from J; junction bases left unmatched: 14. The CDR3 DNA follows: TGCGCCAGCCAGCGGGAGGGTCCCTTTGGGGGCGAGCAGTTCTTC. It specifies CASQREGPFGGEQFF.

The CDR3 loop is CASSVRAGGQPTQYF. CDR3 DNA: TGTGCCAGCAGCGTACGGGCGGGGGGGCAGCCTACGCAGTATTTT. The chain carries TRBV9 and TRBJ2-3; TRBD2 matches 9 bases. Germline-derived CDR1 and CDR2 are SGDLS and YYNGEE. The V segment lost 1 base and the J segment 8 bases; nucleotides outside the gene matches: 8. The length of the CDR3 is 15 residues. Drawing the rest from reference TRBV9 and TRBJ2-3, the complete variable domain is DSGVTQTPKHLITATGQRVTLRCSPRSGDLSVYWYQQSLDQGLQFLIQYYNGEERAKGNILERFSAQQFPDLHSELNLSSLELGDSALYFCASSVRAGGQPTQYFGPGTRLTVL.

The V call is TRBV20-1, the J call TRBJ1-5; tentatively, D is TRBD1 (5 bases). Trimming took 3 bases from V and 1 from J, leaving 10 bases between them. The CDR3 totals 14 residues. Germline values: CDR1 DFQATT, CDR2 SNEGSKA (reference sequence). The CDR3 sequence: CSASWGGSNQPQHF. CDR3 nucleotides: TGCAGTGCTAGTTGGGGGGGGAGCAATCAGCCCCAGCATTTT.

The chain has TRBV7-2 and TRBJ2-7, with 10 bases fitting TRBD1. Germline-derived CDR1 and CDR2 are SGHTA and FQGNSA. The CDR3 loop spans 14 amino acids. J lost 2 bases, V lost 5 bases, and 3 bases had no gene match. The chain's CDR3 is CASSRDRGTYEQYF. The CDR3 region has the DNA TGTGCCAGCAGCCGGGACAGGGGAACCTACGAGCAGTACTTC. The full variable domain, rest sourced from reference TRBV7-2 and TRBJ2-7, is GAGVSQSPSNKVTEKGKDVELRCDPISGHTALYWYRQSLGQGLEFLIYFQGNSAPDKSGLPSDRFSAERTGGSVSTLTIQRTQQEDSAVYLCASSRDRGTYEQYFGPGTRLTVT.

This sequence joins TRBV5-1 and TRBJ1-2; 7 bases align to TRBD1. The V and J ends lost 3 bases and 3 bases, in that order; junction bases with no gene match: 5. Germline loops: CDR1 SGHRS, CDR2 YFSETQ. The CDR3 sequence is 14 residues long. CDR3 amino acids: CASSYDRAYYGYTF. CDR3 DNA: TGCGCCAGCAGCTACGACAGGGCTTACTATGGCTACACCTTC.

The chain is built from TRBV5-1 and TRBJ2-7; a weak D match, TRBD2 (7 bases). The CDR3 spans 15 residues. The germline V gene has CDR1 SGHRS and CDR2 YFSETQ. V was clipped by 4 bases and J by 2 bases, with 16 bases between them. Here the CDR3 reads CASSESSRGPYEQYF. For the CDR3, the DNA is TGCGCCAGCAGCGAGTCCTCGCGGGGGCCCTACGAGCAGTACTTC.

This clone showed up just once. The rearrangement uses TRBV4-3 and TRBJ2-5, with 8 bases lining up with TRBD2. In germline, CDR1 is LGHNA, CDR2 YSLEER. V lost 1 base and J lost 5; bases outside the gene matches: 12. The CDR3 is 17 amino acids. The CDR3 coding sequence is TGCGCCAGCAGCCAAGGAGGGCGCGGGGGGTACCCGGAGACCCAGTACTTC. Protein: CASSQGGRGGYPETQYF.

The chain combines TRBV23-1 with TRBJ2-3; 7 bases match TRBD2. TRBV23-1 is sorted into the ORF group, with uncertain function. The CDR3 is made up of 13 amino acids. Trimming took 9 bases from V and 2 from J; bases not matched to a gene: 5. CDR3: CARWGGSTDTQYF. The CDR3 nucleotides are TGCGCCAGATGGGGGGGGTCCACAGATACGCAGTATTTT.

This CDR3 reads CASSRQGYFGEAFF. Here the CDR3 DNA reads TGCGCCAGCAGCCGACAGGGGTATTTTGGTGAAGCTTTCTTT. The rearrangement links TRBV5-1 to TRBJ1-1, with 8 bases that match TRBD1. The CDR3 spans 14 residues. V lost 4 bases to trimming and J lost 7 bases; unmatched junction nucleotides: 9. The germline gives CDR1 SGHRS, CDR2 YFSETQ.

CDR3 region: CASSVSVGAVGTEAFF. CDR3 sequence (DNA): TGTGCCAGCAGCGTCTCGGTGGGGGCGGTGGGCACTGAAGCTTTCTTT. The gene calls are TRBV9 and TRBJ1-1; tentative D call: TRBD1 (6 bases). This CDR3 has 16 amino acids. V gave up 2 bases and J gave up 4 bases, with 18 bases separating them. In germline, CDR1 is SGDLS, CDR2 YYNGEE.

V usage is TRBV7-2 and J usage is TRBJ1-2; 7 bases agree with TRBD1. After removal of 8 bases from V and 4 bases from J, the junction contained 7 bases not matched to a gene. This CDR3 has 13 residues. CDR1 and CDR2 from the germline V gene are SGHTA and FQGNSA. For the CDR3, the DNA is TGTGCCAGCGCGCCTGGGACAGCCTATGGCTACACCTTC. Translation: CASAPGTAYGYTF.

The V gene is TRBV5-1, the J gene TRBJ1-1, with 10 bases identical to TRBD1. The CDR3 sequence is 17 residues long. CDR1 and CDR2 (germline): SGHRS, YFSETQ. V was pared by 0 bases and J by 4 bases, with 9 bases of the junction left unmatched. The CDR3 bases are TGCGCCAGCAGCTTGGCCCCGGGACAGGGGAAGAGCACTGAAGCTTTCTTT. Translated, it gives CASSLAPGQGKSTEAFF.

The chain links TRBV9 to TRBJ2-1, with TRBD1 identical over 10 bases. CDR3 length: 17 residues. V lost 0 bases and J lost 7; bases outside the gene matches: 10. CDR1 SGDLS and CDR2 YYNGEE come from the germline V gene. In nucleotides, the CDR3 is TGTGCCAGCAGCGTAGATATAACCGGACAGGGGGGGAATGAGCAGTTCTTC. It codes for CASSVDITGQGGNEQFF.

Here the CDR3 DNA reads TGTGCCACCGGGACTAGCGGAACTAGCACAGATACGCAGTATTTT. This translates into CATGTSGTSTDTQYF. J is TRBJ2-3 and V is TRBV24-1; the match to TRBD2 covers 11 bases. Germline trimming cut 9 bases from V and 0 bases from J; bases unmatched to any gene: 4. The length of the CDR3 is 15 residues. CDR1 is KGHDR, CDR2 SFDVKD, per germline.

This chain links TRBV5-1 with TRBJ2-7, with TRBD2 as a possible D gene (5 bases). The V end was cut by 1 base, the J end by 7 bases, with 15 bases between. The CDR3 extends over 14 amino acids. Germline V gene sequence: CDR1 SGHRS, CDR2 YFSETQ. CDR3 coding DNA: TGCGCCAGCAGCTTGTGGGCGGGTACTACAGAGCAGTACTTC. Protein sequence: CASSLWAGTTEQYF. Full variable domain (rest looked up from reference TRBV5-1 and TRBJ2-7): KAGVTQTPRYLIKTRGQQVTLSCSPISGHRSVSWYQQTPGQGLQFLFEYFSETQRNKGNFPGRFSGRQFSNSRSEMNVSTLELGDSALYLCASSLWAGTTEQYFGPGTRLTVT.

CDR3 DNA sequence: TGTGCCAGCAGTGAAGGTCAGGGCCTCCAAGAGACCCAGTACTTC. Protein sequence: CASSEGQGLQETQYF. This sequence joins TRBV6-1 and TRBJ2-5; tentatively, D is TRBD1 (5 bases). The germline V gene encodes CDR1 MNHNS and CDR2 SASEGT. CDR3 length: 15 amino acids. V lost 1 base to trimming and J lost 1 base, with 10 bases between them.

The genes are TRBV7-2 and TRBJ2-4; possible D gene TRBD1, 6 bases. The CDR3 has 15 amino acids. V gave up 4 bases and J gave up 11 bases, with 21 bases separating them. Germline values: CDR1 SGHTA, CDR2 FQGNSA. CDR3 amino acids: CASSSEVGAATFQYF. In DNA form, the CDR3 reads TGTGCCAGCAGCTCAGAGGTGGGGGCGGCGACGTTTCAGTACTTC.

The genes are TRBV7-3 and TRBJ2-6, with 9 nucleotides matching TRBD1. Germline V gene sequence: CDR1 SGHTA, CDR2 FQGTGA. Trimming took 5 bases from V and 3 from J; bases not matched to a gene: 11. This CDR3 has 18 residues. CDR3 sequence reads: CASSARHRGLGGANVLTF. Written as DNA, the CDR3 is TGTGCCAGCAGCGCCAGACACAGGGGGCTGGGTGGGGCCAACGTCCTGACTTTC.